The 28 T cell receptor beta chains presented below share a single source sample, sequenced in a study of blood T cell repertoires in COVID-19 (dated by TCRdb to 2019 to 2021). Receptor amplification or capture employed the immunoSEQ multiplex PCR assay. In its TCRdb copy, this immuneACCESS table keeps in-frame sequences only and misses some clones. Where compared with another copy, unresolved V genes explain less than half of these, and the others have no known cause. The sample table contains about 28,000 clones; only one count was recorded for about nine tenths of them. The leading ten clones occupy around 5% of the sample. Sequencing was carried out using peripheral blood. The receptors stem from a man aged 60 to 69 with active COVID-19.

J is TRBJ1-1 and V is TRBV5-6; 9 bases align to TRBD1. This CDR3 is 15 amino acids long. Trimming cost V 4 bases and J 3 bases; bases outside gene matches: 7. The germline V gene encodes CDR1 SGHDT and CDR2 YYEEEE. CDR3 DNA: TGTGCCAGCAGCGTAAACAGGGGGCATGACACTGAAGCTTTCTTT. This sequence encodes CASSVNRGHDTEAFF.

V is TRBV9 and J is TRBJ1-4; 11 bases are a match to TRBD1. The V and J ends lost 4 bases and 0 bases, in that order; junction bases with no gene match: 5. The germline V gene encodes CDR1 SGDLS and CDR2 YYNGEE. There are 17 residues in the CDR3. The CDR3 spells CASSQGQGVSTNEKLFF. Here the CDR3 DNA reads TGTGCCAGCAGCCAGGGACAGGGGGTTTCAACTAATGAAAAACTGTTTTTT.

The table lists this clone with a few counts. The chain couples TRBV7-9 to TRBJ1-2; D is unresolved. The CDR3 is 13 residues long. Germline CDR1 SEHNR, CDR2 FQNEAQ (reference sequence). Trimming removed 4 bases from V and 4 bases from J, with 10 bases in between. The CDR3 nucleotides are TGTGCCAGCAGCTCCGGCGGGAGCTATGGCTACACCTTC. Amino acids: CASSSGGSYGYTF. The full variable domain, in which reference TRBV7-9 and TRBJ1-2 provide the parts outside the CDR3, is DTGVSQNPRHKITKRGQNVTFRCDPISEHNRLYWYRQTLGQGPEFLTYFQNEAQLEKSRLLSDRFSAERPKGSFSTLEIQRTEQGDSAMYLCASSSGGSYGYTFGSGTRLTVV.

V and J are TRBV6-6 and TRBJ1-2, with D possibly being TRBD1 (6 bases). Between the trimmed V and J ends, which lost 6 bases and 6 bases, there was a span of 20 bases. The CDR3 contains 15 residues. Looked up from germline, CDR1 is MNHNY and CDR2 is SVGAGI (reference sequence). The CDR3 spells CASSDTGRVVNGYTF. The CDR3 coding sequence is TGTGCCAGCAGCGATACAGGGAGGGTTGTGAATGGCTACACCTTC.

This chain uses TRBV6-5 with TRBJ1-2; TRBD1 matches 7 bases. V dropped 3 bases and J dropped 6; count of bases not matched to a gene: 7. CDR3 length equals 14 residues. Per the germline V gene, CDR1 is MNHEY and CDR2 is SVGAGI. The CDR3 loop is CASSYHNRGDGYTF. The CDR3 DNA reads as TGTGCCAGCAGTTATCACAACAGGGGTGATGGCTACACCTTC.

This chain's CDR3 is CASSSNSPLHF. For the CDR3, the DNA is TGTGCCAGCAGTTCGAATTCACCCCTCCACTTT. The chain recombines TRBV11-2 with TRBJ1-6; no clear D. The germline CDR1 and CDR2 sequences are SGHAT and FQNNGV. Trimming shortened V by 6 bases and J by 7 bases, and 4 bases separated the two germline ends. The CDR3 has 11 residues.

The chain uses TRBV7-8 and TRBJ1-6, with no clear D. This CDR3 has 14 amino acids. Germline lookup yields CDR1 SGHVS and CDR2 FQNEAQ. The ends were cut back, 6 bases at V and 10 bases at J, with 16 bases in the middle. The CDR3 DNA reads as TGTGCCAGCAGACCCAGGATCTCGGGATCACCCCTCCACTTT. It is translated as CASRPRISGSPLHF. Filled out from reference TRBV7-8 and TRBJ1-6, the complete variable domain reads GAGVSQSPRYKVAKRGQDVALRCDPISGHVSLFWYQQALGQGPEFLTYFQNEAQLDKSGLPSDRFFAERPEGSVSTLKIQRTQQEDSAVYLCASRPRISGSPLHFGNGTRLTVT.

This clone occurred once. The V gene is TRBV16, the J gene TRBJ1-1; possible D gene TRBD1, 5 bases. The CDR3 has 15 amino acids. The germline V gene has CDR1 KGHSY and CDR2 FQNENV. V was trimmed by 3 bases and J by 2 bases, leaving 13 bases between them. The CDR3 reads CASSHQTTANTEAFF. Here the CDR3 DNA reads TGTGCCAGCAGCCATCAAACGACAGCAAACACTGAAGCTTTCTTT.

This CDR3 is CASSDKMGAYYGYTF. CDR3 in DNA: TGTGCCAGCAGTGACAAAATGGGAGCCTACTATGGCTACACCTTC. The V gene is TRBV25-1, the J gene TRBJ1-2; D is uncertain. The germline CDR1 and CDR2 sequences are MGHDK and SYGVNS. This CDR3 comprises 15 residues. The V gene lost 3 bases and the J gene lost 3 bases, with 14 bases spanning the gap.

V is TRBV3-1 (or the pseudogene TRBV3-2) and J is TRBJ2-6; TRBD1 matches 9 bases. CDR3 length equals 17 residues. The V gene end was trimmed by 4 bases and the J gene end by 0 bases; junction bases not matched to a gene: 4. Germline values: CDR1 LGHDT, CDR2 YNNKEL (reference sequence). This CDR3 is CASSPQTGGSGANVLTF. The CDR3 DNA follows: TGTGCCAGCAGCCCCCAGACAGGGGGCTCTGGGGCCAACGTCCTGACTTTC.

This clone was counted once. The chain's CDR3 is CASSLSYEQYF. CDR3 bases: TGTGCCAGCAGTCTGTCGTACGAGCAGTACTTC. The gene calls are TRBV7-2 and TRBJ2-7, with D unclear. The V gene lost 6 bases and the J gene lost 4 bases, with 7 bases spanning the gap. Germline values: CDR1 SGHTA, CDR2 FQGNSA. The CDR3 is 11 amino acids.

This clone showed up just a few times. The chain links TRBV18 to TRBJ1-4; maybe TRBD1 (5 bases). There are 13 residues in the CDR3. CDR1 and CDR2 from the germline V gene are KGHSH and LQKENI. V was shortened by 6 bases and J by 8 bases, with 13 bases between the two germline ends. The CDR3 here is CASSEGVVEKLFF. The DNA for the CDR3 is TGTGCCAGCTCGGAAGGGGTGGTGGAAAAACTGTTTTTT.

The gene calls are TRBV6-1 and TRBJ2-5; tentatively, D is TRBD2 (6 bases). The germline gives CDR1 MNHNS, CDR2 SASEGT. CDR3 length equals 15 residues. With 2 bases removed from V and 4 bases from J, the gap between germline ends came to 14 bases. CDR3 sequence reads: CASSESIGGRETQYF. DNA for the CDR3: TGTGCCAGCAGTGAAAGTATAGGAGGGCGAGAGACCCAGTACTTC.

V usage is TRBV7-2 and J usage is TRBJ1-2; 7 bases are shared with TRBD1. This CDR3 comprises 13 residues. The trim removed 5 bases at V and 8 bases at J, leaving 8 bases unmatched. Germline CDR1 is SGHTA and CDR2 is FQGNSA. CDR3 in DNA: TGTGCCAGCAGCCGACAGGGTGCTGGGGGCTACACCTTC. This translates into CASSRQGAGGYTF.

This clone was recorded only once. The chain has TRBV28 and TRBJ1-2; 11 bases agree with TRBD1. The V gene end was trimmed by 2 bases and the J gene end by 7 bases; junction bases not matched to a gene: 0. The germline V gene encodes CDR1 MDHEN and CDR2 SYDVKM. The CDR3 consists of 13 residues. The CDR3: CASSLGTGGGYTF. The DNA of the CDR3 is TGTGCCAGCAGTTTAGGGACAGGGGGTGGCTACACCTTC.

This clone has a single count. The CDR3: CASSQGTVRSPLHF. CDR3 sequence (DNA): TGTGCCAGCAGCCAAGGAACTGTACGCTCACCCCTCCACTTT. The chain uses TRBV3-1 (or the pseudogene TRBV3-2) and TRBJ1-6, with D unclear. The CDR3 sequence is 14 residues long. CDR1 is LGHDT and CDR2 is YNNKEL in the germline V gene (reference sequence). Trimming shortened V by 1 base and J by 10 bases, and 11 bases separated the two germline ends.

The CDR3 bases are TGTGCCAGCAGCTTTACAAATAGCAATCAGCCCCAGCATTTT. As protein: CASSFTNSNQPQHF. This chain uses TRBV7-2 with TRBJ1-5; D gene unclear. Germline CDR1 and CDR2: SGHTA and FQGNSA. The CDR3 contains 14 residues. V was cut by 3 bases and J by 0 bases, with 6 bases left in between.

The V gene is TRBV2, the J gene TRBJ2-1; 9 nucleotides line up with TRBD2. With V trimmed by 8 bases and J by 7 bases, 9 bases remained unmatched. CDR1 and CDR2 from the germline V gene are SNHLY and FYNNEI. This CDR3 is 14 amino acids long. This chain's CDR3 is CASGGTSRMNEQFF. The CDR3 DNA is TGTGCCAGCGGCGGGACTAGCCGGATGAATGAGCAGTTCTTC.

The CDR3 coding sequence is TGTGCCAGCAGCCCGACCGGGGATACGCAGTATTTT. Translation gives CASSPTGDTQYF. The chain employs TRBV7-9 and TRBJ2-3; D not certain. Trimming removed 5 bases at V and 6 bases at J, with 9 bases between. The CDR3 has 12 residues. Germline loops: CDR1 SEHNR, CDR2 FQNEAQ (reference sequence). The full variable domain, in which reference TRBV7-9 and TRBJ2-3 provide the parts outside the CDR3, is DTGVSQNPRHKITKRGQNVTFRCDPISEHNRLYWYRQTLGQGPEFLTYFQNEAQLEKSRLLSDRFSAERPKGSFSTLEIQRTEQGDSAMYLCASSPTGDTQYFGPGTRLTVL.

The gene calls are TRBV29-1 and TRBJ1-1; tentative D call: TRBD1 (6 bases). V was cut by 6 bases and J by 7 bases, with 12 bases left in between. The CDR3 has 11 amino acids. Per the germline V gene, CDR1 is SQVTM and CDR2 is ANQGSEA. CDR3 in DNA: TGCAGCGTCGCAGGGGTAATTGAAGCTTTCTTT. This sequence encodes CSVAGVIEAFF.

CDR3 DNA sequence: TGCGCCAGCAGCTTGGGGGCAGGACACTTTGACTCTGGAAACACCATATATTTT. It is translated as CASSLGAGHFDSGNTIYF. The chain joins TRBV5-1 to TRBJ1-3; maybe TRBD1 (5 bases). CDR1 is SGHRS and CDR2 is YFSETQ in the germline V gene. CDR3 length equals 18 residues. Trimming stripped 0 bases from V and 0 bases from J, with 16 bases between.

About this clone: Other nucleotide sequences in the sample specify the same CDR3. V gene TRBV3-1 (or the pseudogene TRBV3-2) combines with J gene TRBJ2-1; 9 nucleotides align to TRBD1. After removal of 4 bases from V and 7 bases from J, the junction contained 2 bases not matched to a gene. The CDR3 is 13 residues long. Looked up from germline, CDR1 is LGHDT and CDR2 is YNNKEL (reference sequence). CDR3 coding DNA: TGTGCCAGCAGCCGGGACAGGGTAAATGAGCAGTTCTTC. Translating gives CASSRDRVNEQFF.

J is TRBJ1-1 and V is TRBV10-3; TRBD1 agrees at 10 bases. This CDR3 contains 14 residues. Germline loops: CDR1 ENHRY, CDR2 SYGVKD. Trimming cost V 6 bases and J 1 base; bases outside gene matches: 2. The CDR3 is CAISGTGANTEAFF. Written as DNA, the CDR3 is TGTGCCATCAGCGGGACAGGGGCGAACACTGAAGCTTTCTTT.

This clone has just one count. The rearrangement uses TRBV7-3 and TRBJ2-1; 11 bases fit TRBD1. The CDR3 totals 18 residues. The germline V gene has CDR1 SGHTA and CDR2 FQGTGA. The V gene end was trimmed by 0 bases and the J gene end by 5 bases; junction bases not matched to a gene: 9. The CDR3: CASSLTGSPGQGDNEQFF. The CDR3 DNA reads as TGTGCCAGCAGCTTAACAGGTTCCCCGGGACAGGGGGACAATGAGCAGTTCTTC.

For this clone: One end of the junction is discordant with germline, which a read error may explain. The chain combines TRBV7-7 with TRBJ2-2, with 11 nucleotides matching TRBD2. In germline, CDR1 is SSHAT, CDR2 FNYEAQ (reference sequence). This CDR3 is built from 17 residues. The CDR3 DNA follows: TGTGCTAGCAGCTTACTAGCGGGGGCTAAGAACACCGGGGAGCTGTTTTTT. It specifies CASSLLAGAKNTGELFF.

CDR3 region: CASSPGSKDTQYF. In nucleotides, the CDR3 is TGTGCCAGCTCACCCGGGAGTAAAGATACGCAGTATTTT. The gene calls are TRBV18 and TRBJ2-3, with D perhaps TRBD2 (6 bases). The CDR3 runs 13 residues. Trimming removed 3 bases from V and 5 bases from J, with 9 bases in between. Germline V gene data show CDR1 as KGHSH and CDR2 as LQKENI.

The V call is TRBV28, the J call TRBJ1-6, with D perhaps matching TRBD1 (6 bases). V was pared by 2 bases and J by 9 bases, with 14 bases between. CDR1 MDHEN and CDR2 SYDVKM come from the germline V gene. The CDR3 is made up of 15 amino acids. The CDR3: CASSLLWGRPSPLHF. CDR3 DNA: TGTGCCAGCAGTTTACTTTGGGGGCGACCTTCACCCCTCCACTTT.

The rearrangement links TRBV19 to TRBJ1-5; 9 nucleotides agree with TRBD1. The CDR3 runs to 15 residues. With 3 bases clipped from V and 2 bases from J, the junction kept 2 bases outside the gene matches. Germline CDR1 is LNHDA and CDR2 is SQIVND (reference sequence). The CDR3 loop is CASSMRTGGNQPQHF. In DNA, the CDR3 is TGTGCCAGTAGTATGAGGACAGGGGGCAATCAGCCCCAGCATTTT.